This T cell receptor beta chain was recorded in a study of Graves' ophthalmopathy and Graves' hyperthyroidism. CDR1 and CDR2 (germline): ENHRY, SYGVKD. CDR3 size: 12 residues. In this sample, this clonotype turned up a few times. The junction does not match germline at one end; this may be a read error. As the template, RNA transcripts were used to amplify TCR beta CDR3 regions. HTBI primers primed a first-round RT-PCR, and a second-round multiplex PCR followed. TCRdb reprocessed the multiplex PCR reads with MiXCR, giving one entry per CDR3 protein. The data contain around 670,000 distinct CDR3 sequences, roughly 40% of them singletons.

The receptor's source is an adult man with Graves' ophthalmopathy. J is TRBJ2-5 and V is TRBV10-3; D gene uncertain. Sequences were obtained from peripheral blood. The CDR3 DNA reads TGTGCCAGCAGTGAGTCTGGTCCTCCCCAGCACTTC. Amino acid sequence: CASSESGPPQHF.